The clone carrying this T cell receptor beta chain was recorded once. The sample is drawn from a study of shared clonotypes between healthy human individuals. V lost 0 bases, J lost 4 bases, and 7 bases lay in between. The CDR3 length is 13 residues. The germline V gene encodes CDR1 SGDLS and CDR2 YYNGEE. The test was conducted at deep level. Unsorted PBMC DNA underwent sequencing on ten immunoSEQ deep assay plates. Produced via immunoSEQ multiplex PCR; TCRdb's table is partial and in-frame only. The data show about 450,000 clones, around 79% seen once. This sequence originates from a woman aged 35 to 49 in good health. Some clones in this sample may be carry-over from other donors' samples. The sequenced sample was PBMCs. The chain uses TRBV9 and TRBJ2-5; maybe TRBD2 (5 bases). The CDR3 is CASSVGGRETQYF. The CDR3 DNA follows: TGTGCCAGCAGCGTAGGAGGGCGAGAGACCCAGTACTTC.